Sequencing of this TCR beta chain was carried out in a study of T cells in Graves' hyperthyroidism and ophthalmopathy. Study information: Before any treatment, at initial diagnosis, peripheral blood was collected. Study-level results: Most clonotypes expanded in thyroid above 0.001 were likewise present in blood.

Diagnoses used clinical symptoms, serum thyroxine and TRAb, thyroid ultrasound and orbital computed tomography. From under 12 ml of fresh peripheral blood, PBMCs were isolated. Authors of the study amplified TCR beta CDR3 regions from RNA transcripts. Initially, a first-round RT-PCR of the TCR CDR3 employed the HTBI primer set. TCRdb re-called the multiplex PCR reads through MiXCR, storing one row per CDR3 protein. The sample comprises about 420,000 distinct CDR3 sequences, around 14% of which are singletons, and 7.5% to 9% rests with the top ten. This clonotype has at least ten counts. Its specificity is not known. The receptor comes from a woman aged 18-29 years with Graves' hyperthyroidism. The source material was blood.

CDR3 protein: CASSYGPTRGEQFF. CDR3 DNA: TGTGCCAGCAGTTACGGTCCTACGAGAGGTGAGCAGTTCTTC. The chain recombines TRBV6-6 with TRBJ2-1; D remains unclear. With 2 bases removed from V and 9 bases from J, the gap between germline ends came to 14 bases. Germline V gene data show CDR1 as MNHNY and CDR2 as SVGAGI (reference sequence). The CDR3 totals 14 residues.